The T cell receptor beta chain described here comes from a study of low-dose radiotherapy and immunotherapy resistance in tumors. With TRAV- and TRBV-specific primers, first-strand cDNA was made, covering the alpha and beta chains. TCR amplification used 20 to 25 PCR cycles, a constant-region primer and a V-primer adapter. TCRdb reprocessed the reads via MiXCR and lists one record per CDR3 protein. The table shows 75,000 to 95,000 distinct CDR3 sequences, with 9.4% occurring only once. Time point described: before trial treatment. Eligible patients had advanced solid tumors lacking tumor-infiltrating lymphocytes. This clonotype was seen ten or more times. V was shortened by 7 bases and J by 6 bases, with 16 bases between the two germline ends. Looked up from germline, CDR1 is SQVTM and CDR2 is ANQGSEA. There are 12 residues in the CDR3.

This receptor was taken from a male donor with prostate cancer. This chain uses TRBV29-1 with TRBJ2-7; D might be TRBD2 (5 bases). Sequencing was performed on PBMCs, taken before treatment. This CDR3 is CSAYSGGSEQYF. CDR3 in DNA: TGCAGCGCCTACAGTGGTGGGAGCGAGCAGTACTTC.